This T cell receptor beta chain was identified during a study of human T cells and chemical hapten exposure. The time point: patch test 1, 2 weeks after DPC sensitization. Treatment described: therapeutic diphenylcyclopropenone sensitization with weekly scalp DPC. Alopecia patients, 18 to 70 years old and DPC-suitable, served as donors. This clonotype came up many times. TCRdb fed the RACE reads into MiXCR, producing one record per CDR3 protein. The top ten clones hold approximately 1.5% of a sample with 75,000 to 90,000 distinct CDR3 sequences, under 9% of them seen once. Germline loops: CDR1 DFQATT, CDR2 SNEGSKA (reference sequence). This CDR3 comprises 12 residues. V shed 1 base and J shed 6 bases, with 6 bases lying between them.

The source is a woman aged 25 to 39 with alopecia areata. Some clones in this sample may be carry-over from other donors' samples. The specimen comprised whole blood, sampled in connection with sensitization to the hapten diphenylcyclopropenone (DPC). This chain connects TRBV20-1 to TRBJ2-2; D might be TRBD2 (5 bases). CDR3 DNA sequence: TGCAGTGCTAGAGTGCGGGCCGGGGAGCTGTTTTTT. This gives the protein CSARVRAGELFF.